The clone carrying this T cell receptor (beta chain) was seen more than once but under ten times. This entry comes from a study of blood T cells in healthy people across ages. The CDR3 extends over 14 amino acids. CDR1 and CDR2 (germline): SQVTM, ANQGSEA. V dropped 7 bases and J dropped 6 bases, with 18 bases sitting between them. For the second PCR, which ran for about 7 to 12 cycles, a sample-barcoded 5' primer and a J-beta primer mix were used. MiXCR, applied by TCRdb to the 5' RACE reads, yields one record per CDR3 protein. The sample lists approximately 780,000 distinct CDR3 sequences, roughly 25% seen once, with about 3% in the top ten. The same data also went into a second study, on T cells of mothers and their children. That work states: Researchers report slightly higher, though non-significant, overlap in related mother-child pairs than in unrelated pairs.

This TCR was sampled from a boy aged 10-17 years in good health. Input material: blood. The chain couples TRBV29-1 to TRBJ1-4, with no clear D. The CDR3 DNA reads TGCAGCGCCCAATACGGGCTCCGGGATGAAAAACTGTTTTTT. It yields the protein CSAQYGLRDEKLFF.